The 10 T cell receptor beta chains listed next were all sequenced from one sample in a study of Graves' ophthalmopathy and Graves' hyperthyroidism (dated by TCRdb to 2016 to 2019). The sequencer listed for this sample is Illumina HiSeq 2000. For repertoire sequencing, TCR beta CDR3 regions were amplified from RNA transcripts. A first-round RT-PCR used HTBI primers with the Qiagen OneStep RT-PCR kit, followed by a second-round multiplex PCR, size selection and purification. Using fastp at Q25 and MiXCR, TCRdb reprocessed the public reads and kept productive beta chains. Rows with one shared CDR3 protein collapse into an entry with the most common genes and DNA. The sample table holds over a million distinct CDR3 sequences, of which less than 45% were seen once. Of the sample, more than 9.5% falls within the top ten clones. Sequencing was performed on peripheral blood or thyroid tissue (not recorded which). The receptors were gathered from an adult man with Graves' hyperthyroidism.

This clonotype showed up just a few times. The J gene is TRBJ1-5, the V gene TRBV20-1; 8 positions agree with TRBD1. From germline, CDR1 is DFQATT and CDR2 SNEGSKA (reference sequence). The CDR3 has 12 amino acids. V gave up 5 bases and J gave up 7 bases; unmatched junction bases: 4. The CDR3 nucleotides are TGCAGTGCTCGACAGGGGAGGCAGCCCCAGCATTTT. This gives the protein CSARQGRQPQHF.

The chain couples TRBV19 to TRBJ2-7; 9 bases line up with TRBD1. Germline V gene lookup returns CDR1 LNHDA and CDR2 SQIVND (reference sequence). Germline trimming cut 3 bases from V and 3 bases from J; bases unmatched to any gene: 6. The CDR3 consists of 15 residues. In nucleotides, the CDR3 is TGTGCCAGTAGTATGGGACAGGGCAATCGCTACGAGCAGTACTTC. It translates to CASSMGQGNRYEQYF.

This clonotype was counted ten times or more. This sequence joins TRBV7-9 and TRBJ1-3; 10 bases fit TRBD1. Germline CDR1 reads SEHNR; CDR2 reads FQNEAQ (reference sequence). Unmatched junction bases numbered 12, after V lost 7 bases and J lost 6 bases. This CDR3 is 16 amino acids long. CDR3 bases: TGTGCCAGCACCCCAAGAGCGGGACAGGGGATAAACACCATATATTTT. Protein product: CASTPRAGQGINTIYF.

This chain joins TRBV20-1 and TRBJ2-5, with 7 bases fitting TRBD1. The CDR3 spans 15 residues. V shed 0 bases, J shed 5 bases, and the junction held 9 bases outside the gene matches. In germline, CDR1 is DFQATT, CDR2 SNEGSKA (reference sequence). CDR3 sequence: CSARDSQGNLETQYF. CDR3 bases: TGCAGTGCTAGAGATTCACAGGGGAATTTGGAGACCCAGTACTTC.

Many counts were recorded for this clonotype. The chain combines TRBV19 with TRBJ1-2; D not resolved. Germline V lookup: CDR1 LNHDA, CDR2 SQIVND (reference sequence). The V gene lost 10 bases and the J gene lost 2 bases, with 8 bases spanning the gap. This CDR3 is built from 11 residues. The CDR3 coding sequence is TGTGCCACCGCGAGAAACTATGGCTACACCTTC. It yields the protein CATARNYGYTF.

This clonotype was seen at least ten times. The V call is TRBV29-1, the J call TRBJ1-1, with D possibly matching TRBD1 (6 bases). With 5 bases removed from V and 11 bases from J, the gap between germline ends came to 18 bases. The CDR3 is 12 residues long. Germline CDR1 SQVTM, CDR2 ANQGSEA. The CDR3 DNA reads TGCAGCGTTTACCCGGACAGTTTTGGGGCTTTCTTT. Translation: CSVYPDSFGAFF.

This clonotype was seen ten or more times. The chain carries TRBV5-1 and TRBJ2-7; TRBD2 matches at 12 bases. V gave up 5 bases and J gave up 2 bases; unmatched junction bases: 5. This CDR3 spans 15 amino acids. Germline V gives CDR1 SGHRS, CDR2 YFSETQ. The DNA of the CDR3 is TGCGCCAGCAGGTTTAGACTAGCGGGAGCCTACGAGCAGTACTTC. Translation gives CASRFRLAGAYEQYF.

In its sample, this clonotype was seen many times. V usage is TRBV29-1 and J usage is TRBJ2-7, with D perhaps assigned TRBD1 or TRBD2 (5 bases each). The CDR3 length is 13 residues. The germline V gene encodes CDR1 SQVTM and CDR2 ANQGSEA. Trimming removed 5 bases at V and 6 bases at J, with 17 bases between. CDR3 bases: TGCAGCGTTTTTGAGGGGTTTAATTCCGAGCAGTACTTC. As protein: CSVFEGFNSEQYF.

The V gene is TRBV6-4, the J gene TRBJ1-2, with D perhaps TRBD1 (5 bases). The CDR3 spans 16 residues. Germline values: CDR1 MRHNA, CDR2 SNTAGT. Trimming took off 4 bases at V and 8 bases at J, with 23 bases between the two ends. The CDR3 loop is CASSASPGPISSGYTF. As DNA, the CDR3 is TGTGCCAGCAGTGCGTCTCCGGGACCGATTTCGTCGGGCTACACCTTC.

This clonotype appeared a single time. A much larger clone is a single base away; this may be a read error. This sequence joins TRBV13 and TRBJ2-5; D may match TRBD1 or TRBD2 (6 bases each). Germline V gene sequence: CDR1 PRHDT, CDR2 FYEKMQ (reference sequence). The CDR3 totals 16 residues. The DNA for the CDR3 is TGTGCCAGCAGCTTGAGGGACTGGGGGGCCCAAGAGGCCCAGTACTTC. This codes for CASSLRDWGAQEAQYF.